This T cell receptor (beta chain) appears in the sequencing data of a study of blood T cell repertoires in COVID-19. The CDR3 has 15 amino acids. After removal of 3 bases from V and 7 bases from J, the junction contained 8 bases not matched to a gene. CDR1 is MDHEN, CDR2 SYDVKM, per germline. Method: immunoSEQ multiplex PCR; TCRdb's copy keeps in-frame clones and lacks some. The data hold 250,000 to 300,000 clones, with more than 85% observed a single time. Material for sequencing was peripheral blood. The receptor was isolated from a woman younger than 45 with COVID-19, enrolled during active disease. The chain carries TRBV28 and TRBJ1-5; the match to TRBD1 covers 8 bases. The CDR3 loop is CASSLVDRGWQPQHF. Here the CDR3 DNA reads TGTGCCAGCAGTTTGGTTGACAGGGGATGGCAGCCCCAGCATTTT.